This T cell receptor (beta chain) is drawn from a study of T cell changes during pregnancy in multiple sclerosis. Generated by immunoSEQ multiplex PCR, the TCRdb table keeps only in-frame clones and is missing some. The repertoire holds around 68,000 clones, with over 75% as singletons. The CDR3 consists of 14 residues. Germline V gives CDR1 MNHNS, CDR2 SASEGT. V trimming: 6 bases; J trimming: 4 bases; junction bases outside the gene matches: 5. The rearrangement joins TRBV6-1 to TRBJ2-5; the match to TRBD1 covers 10 bases. This TCR was sampled from a female donor with multiple sclerosis, enrolled in a pregnancy study. The sequences come from peripheral blood, collected in the third trimester of pregnancy. The CDR3 sequence is CASSWTGGGETQYF. CDR3 DNA: TGTGCCAGCAGCTGGACAGGGGGGGGAGAGACCCAGTACTTC.